A selection of T cell receptor beta chains follows, all from one sample in a study of blood T cell repertoires in COVID-19. The data were produced by immunoSEQ multiplex PCR, yet TCRdb's version contains in-frame clones alone and is incomplete. The sample lists approximately 290,000 clones; roughly 92% were seen once. The source material was peripheral blood. The receptors originated from a woman in her twenties or thirties with COVID-19, enrolled during active disease. Both conserved end residues are part of each CDR3. Fields, in order: J gene, clone size, V gene, D gene, CDR3 DNA, CDR3 protein. A D gene is named only where the DNA matches it firmly. Clone size is stated in some rows and not others, as once, few, many or a class when expanded.

J gene: TRBJ2-7
clone size: .
V gene: TRBV6-2/TRBV6-3
D gene: TRBD2
CDR3 DNA: TGTGCCAGCAGTTACTCACAAGCGGGGGGAAGCTCCTACGAGCAGTACTTC
CDR3 protein: CASSYSQAGGSSYEQYF

J gene: TRBJ2-7
clone size: .
V gene: TRBV5-1
D gene: .
CDR3 DNA: TGCGCCAGCAGCTTGGTTCCAGGGCCCTACGAGCAGTACTTC
CDR3 protein: CASSLVPGPYEQYF

J gene: TRBJ2-5
clone size: .
V gene: TRBV5-1
D gene: .
CDR3 DNA: TGCGCCAGCAGCTTGGGGGTAGCAGTTGGAGAGACCCAGTACTTC
CDR3 protein: CASSLGVAVGETQYF

J gene: TRBJ1-2
clone size: .
V gene: TRBV28
D gene: TRBD1
CDR3 DNA: TGTGCCAGCAGTTTCCTAGGTCGACGACAGGGGGCGACCCTCTATGGCTACACCTTC
CDR3 protein: CASSFLGRRQGATLYGYTF

J gene: TRBJ1-1
clone size: .
V gene: TRBV6-5
D gene: TRBD1
CDR3 DNA: TGTGCCAGCAGTAGCGACAGGGGACAAGCTTTCTTT
CDR3 protein: CASSSDRGQAFF

J gene: TRBJ1-2
clone size: few
V gene: TRBV7-9
D gene: .
CDR3 DNA: TGTGCCAGCAGCTTAGTGGGGGGGCTTGGCTACACCTTC
CDR3 protein: CASSLVGGLGYTF

J gene: TRBJ1-6
clone size: .
V gene: TRBV19
D gene: TRBD1
CDR3 DNA: TGTGCCAGTAGTATGTCCCTGGGACCGGGACAGCCTTCACCCCTCCACTTT
CDR3 protein: CASSMSLGPGQPSPLHF

J gene: TRBJ2-7
clone size: .
V gene: TRBV11-3
D gene: .
CDR3 DNA: TGTGCCAGCAGCTTAGGCCCCATGGGGGGCGAGCAGTACTTC
CDR3 protein: CASSLGPMGGEQYF

J gene: TRBJ2-6
clone size: .
V gene: TRBV6-5
D gene: TRBD2
CDR3 DNA: TGTGCCAGCAGTTATGCGGGAGGGCCCGGGGCCAACGTCCTGACTTTC
CDR3 protein: CASSYAGGPGANVLTF

J gene: TRBJ2-1
clone size: .
V gene: TRBV7-9
D gene: TRBD1
CDR3 DNA: TGTGCCAGCAGCACCCGGGACAGGGGATTCAATGAGCAGTTCTTC
CDR3 protein: CASSTRDRGFNEQFF

J gene: TRBJ2-2
clone size: .
V gene: TRBV19
D gene: TRBD1
CDR3 DNA: TGTGCCAGTATGGTCACAGGGGTGCCCGGGGAGCTGTTTTTT
CDR3 protein: CASMVTGVPGELFF

J gene: TRBJ2-7
clone size: .
V gene: TRBV6-5
D gene: TRBD2
CDR3 DNA: TGTGCCAGCAGTTACCGGCTAGCGGCTACCTACGAGCAGTACTTC
CDR3 protein: CASSYRLAATYEQYF

J gene: TRBJ2-2
clone size: .
V gene: TRBV3-1/TRBV3-2
D gene: TRBD1
CDR3 DNA: TGTGCCAGCAGCCAAGTGTGGGACAGACTGAACACCGGGGAGCTGTTTTTT
CDR3 protein: CASSQVWDRLNTGELFF

J gene: TRBJ2-7
clone size: .
V gene: TRBV2
D gene: .
CDR3 DNA: TGTGCCAGCAGTATCACCAGGGGCCCTAATGACGAGCAGTACTTC
CDR3 protein: CASSITRGPNDEQYF

J gene: TRBJ1-5
clone size: few
V gene: TRBV6-5
D gene: TRBD1
CDR3 DNA: TGTGCCAGCAGTTCGGGACAGGGCAATCAGCCCCAGCATTTT
CDR3 protein: CASSSGQGNQPQHF

J gene: TRBJ2-1
clone size: .
V gene: TRBV27
D gene: TRBD1
CDR3 DNA: TGTGCCAGCAGATTGGACAGGTACAATGAGCAGTTCTTC
CDR3 protein: CASRLDRYNEQFF

J gene: TRBJ1-3
clone size: few
V gene: TRBV5-6
D gene: .
CDR3 DNA: TGTGCCAGCAGCTTATGGGAGACTGGAAACACCATATATTTT
CDR3 protein: CASSLWETGNTIYF

J gene: TRBJ1-6
clone size: .
V gene: TRBV25-1
D gene: TRBD1
CDR3 DNA: TGTGCCAGCAGTGGCAAGACAGGGTCCCATTCACCCCTCCACTTT
CDR3 protein: CASSGKTGSHSPLHF

J gene: TRBJ2-5
clone size: .
V gene: TRBV7-3
D gene: .
CDR3 DNA: TGTGCCAGCAGCCCCGAACCCCTTAGTACGGAGACCCAGTACTTC
CDR3 protein: CASSPEPLSTETQYF

J gene: TRBJ1-2
clone size: .
V gene: TRBV7-6
D gene: .
CDR3 DNA: TGTGCCAGCAGCTTAAACGCTGCGTGGGGCGCTAATGGCTACACCTTC
CDR3 protein: CASSLNAAWGANGYTF

J gene: TRBJ1-4
clone size: .
V gene: TRBV12-5
D gene: .
CDR3 DNA: TGTGCTAGTGGTTTGGTAATGTCAGGGAGGGTTGTTGAAAAACTGTTTTTT
CDR3 protein: CASGLVMSGRVVEKLFF

J gene: TRBJ1-2
clone size: .
V gene: TRBV6-5
D gene: .
CDR3 DNA: TGTGCCAGCAGTTACGCCGTAGGGGTGGCTGGCTACACCTTC
CDR3 protein: CASSYAVGVAGYTF

J gene: TRBJ2-4
clone size: .
V gene: TRBV5-1
D gene: .
CDR3 DNA: TGCGCCAGCAGCCCAGAGGTGGGGCAAAACATTCAGTACTTC
CDR3 protein: CASSPEVGQNIQYF

J gene: TRBJ2-3
clone size: .
V gene: TRBV12-5
D gene: TRBD2
CDR3 DNA: TGTGCTAGTGGTCCGGGAGGACTAGAGGAAGATACGCAGTATTTT
CDR3 protein: CASGPGGLEEDTQYF

J gene: TRBJ2-7
clone size: .
V gene: TRBV4-2
D gene: .
CDR3 DNA: TGTGCCAGCAGCCAAGATCTACCAGACAGGGCGGGGGAGCAGTACTTC
CDR3 protein: CASSQDLPDRAGEQYF

J gene: TRBJ2-3
clone size: .
V gene: TRBV4-2
D gene: TRBD1
CDR3 DNA: TGTGCCAGCAGCCAAGGGGACAGCCGCACAACAGATACGCAGTATTTT
CDR3 protein: CASSQGDSRTTDTQYF

J gene: TRBJ1-2
clone size: once
V gene: TRBV10-3
D gene: .
CDR3 DNA: TGTGCCATCAGTGAAGGGGATCTCAACTATGGCTACACCTTC
CDR3 protein: CAISEGDLNYGYTF

J gene: TRBJ1-4
clone size: once
V gene: TRBV7-8
D gene: TRBD1
CDR3 DNA: TGTGCCAGCATGCTACAGGGGACTAATGAAAAACTGTTTTTT
CDR3 protein: CASMLQGTNEKLFF

J gene: TRBJ2-1
clone size: .
V gene: TRBV19
D gene: TRBD2
CDR3 DNA: TGTGCCAGTAGTACCCCAGCGGGGGCTTTGGATGAGCAGTTCTTC
CDR3 protein: CASSTPAGALDEQFF

J gene: TRBJ2-1
clone size: .
V gene: TRBV18
D gene: TRBD2
CDR3 DNA: TGTGCCAGCTCACCGACTAGCACCGCCTCCTACAATGAGCAGTTCTTC
CDR3 protein: CASSPTSTASYNEQFF

J gene: TRBJ2-7
clone size: .
V gene: TRBV5-6
D gene: TRBD1
CDR3 DNA: TGTGCCAGCAGCTTGGCCGGACAGGCGGCGGGCAACGAGCAGTACTTC
CDR3 protein: CASSLAGQAAGNEQYF

J gene: TRBJ2-1
clone size: .
V gene: TRBV19
D gene: .
CDR3 DNA: TGTGCCAGTACCTCTTACCAGGGCTACCATGAGCAGTTCTTC
CDR3 protein: CASTSYQGYHEQFF

J gene: TRBJ1-4
clone size: .
V gene: TRBV28
D gene: TRBD1
CDR3 DNA: TGTGCCAGCAGTTACAACCCGGGACAGCCCCTTCGGGGTGAAAAACTGTTTTTT
CDR3 protein: CASSYNPGQPLRGEKLFF

J gene: TRBJ1-1
clone size: .
V gene: TRBV5-1
D gene: .
CDR3 DNA: TGCGCCAGCAGCTCGGGCTTTCAACAGGGGAACACTGAAGCTTTCTTT
CDR3 protein: CASSSGFQQGNTEAFF

J gene: TRBJ2-7
clone size: .
V gene: TRBV19
D gene: TRBD2
CDR3 DNA: TGTGCCAGTAAGGGAAAGGGAGGGTCCCACGAGCAGTACTTC
CDR3 protein: CASKGKGGSHEQYF

J gene: TRBJ1-1
clone size: once
V gene: TRBV5-1
D gene: TRBD1
CDR3 DNA: TGCGCCAGCAGCCCGACCGGGACAGGGGACACTGAAGCTTTCTTT
CDR3 protein: CASSPTGTGDTEAFF

J gene: TRBJ2-7
clone size: once
V gene: TRBV4-1
D gene: .
CDR3 DNA: TGCGCCAGCAGCCAAGAGACAGACGAGCAGTACTTC
CDR3 protein: CASSQETDEQYF

J gene: TRBJ2-5
clone size: .
V gene: TRBV12-3/TRBV12-4
D gene: .
CDR3 DNA: TGTGCCAGCAGTTTTACAGTCCAAGAGACCCAGTACTTC
CDR3 protein: CASSFTVQETQYF

J gene: TRBJ2-7
clone size: .
V gene: TRBV20-1
D gene: TRBD2
CDR3 DNA: TGCAGTGCTAGTAGCGGGAGCTCCTACGAGCAGTACTTC
CDR3 protein: CSASSGSSYEQYF

J gene: TRBJ2-7
clone size: .
V gene: TRBV13
D gene: TRBD2
CDR3 DNA: TGTGCCAGCAGCTCTAGCGGGAGGATGGTGAGGGAGCAGTACTTC
CDR3 protein: CASSSSGRMVREQYF

J gene: TRBJ1-5
clone size: .
V gene: TRBV2
D gene: TRBD1
CDR3 DNA: TGTGCCAGCAGTGAACAGGGGGGCAATCAGCCCCAGCATTTT
CDR3 protein: CASSEQGGNQPQHF

J gene: TRBJ2-7
clone size: .
V gene: TRBV28
D gene: TRBD1
CDR3 DNA: TGTGCCAGCAGACCCGGGACAGTATCCTTCGACGAGCAGTACTTC
CDR3 protein: CASRPGTVSFDEQYF

J gene: TRBJ1-4
clone size: .
V gene: TRBV25-1
D gene: .
CDR3 DNA: TGTGCCAGCAGTGAATACTTCAGTGCAACTAATGAAAAACTGTTTTTT
CDR3 protein: CASSEYFSATNEKLFF

J gene: TRBJ1-2
clone size: .
V gene: TRBV19
D gene: TRBD1
CDR3 DNA: TGTGCCAGTACTCCGGGACAGAACTATGGCTACACCTTC
CDR3 protein: CASTPGQNYGYTF

J gene: TRBJ2-7
clone size: .
V gene: TRBV11-2
D gene: TRBD2
CDR3 DNA: TGTGCCAGCAGCTTAGTTCAGGGAGGGTACTACGAGCAGTACTTC
CDR3 protein: CASSLVQGGYYEQYF

J gene: TRBJ2-2
clone size: once
V gene: TRBV10-1
D gene: TRBD1
CDR3 DNA: TGCGCCAGCAGTGGGGGACAGCCGTCGGCCGGGGAGCTGTTTTTT
CDR3 protein: CASSGGQPSAGELFF

J gene: TRBJ2-1
clone size: .
V gene: TRBV27
D gene: .
CDR3 DNA: TGTGCCAGCATTGGCGGCTCCTACAATGAGCAGTTCTTC
CDR3 protein: CASIGGSYNEQFF

J gene: TRBJ1-1
clone size: .
V gene: TRBV12-3/TRBV12-4
D gene: .
CDR3 DNA: TGTGCCAGCAGTTCCACAGGGAGCGAGGGAGCTTTCTTT
CDR3 protein: CASSSTGSEGAFF

J gene: TRBJ2-7
clone size: .
V gene: TRBV18
D gene: TRBD1
CDR3 DNA: TGTGCCAGCTCACCACCCCCCGGGACAGGGACCACCTACGAGCAGTACTTC
CDR3 protein: CASSPPPGTGTTYEQYF

J gene: TRBJ1-1
clone size: .
V gene: TRBV7-9
D gene: .
CDR3 DNA: TGTGCCAGCAGCTTAGGGCAGGTGGGTGAAGCTTTCTTT
CDR3 protein: CASSLGQVGEAFF

J gene: TRBJ2-7
clone size: .
V gene: TRBV27
D gene: TRBD1
CDR3 DNA: TGTGCCAGCAGTTTGCTTTTACAGGGGGTCGCGGGTGAGCAGTACTTC
CDR3 protein: CASSLLLQGVAGEQYF

J gene: TRBJ1-5
clone size: .
V gene: TRBV19
D gene: .
CDR3 DNA: TGTGCCAGTAGTATAGGGGCGCGAAGCAATCAGCCCCAGCATTTT
CDR3 protein: CASSIGARSNQPQHF